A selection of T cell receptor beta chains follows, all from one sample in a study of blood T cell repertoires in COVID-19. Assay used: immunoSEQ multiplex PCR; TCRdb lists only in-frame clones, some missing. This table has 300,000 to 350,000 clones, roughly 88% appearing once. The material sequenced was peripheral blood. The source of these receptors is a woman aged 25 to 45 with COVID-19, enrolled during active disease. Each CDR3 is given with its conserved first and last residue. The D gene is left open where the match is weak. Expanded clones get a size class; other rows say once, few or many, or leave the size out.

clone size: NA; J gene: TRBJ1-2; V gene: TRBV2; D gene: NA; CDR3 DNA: TGTGCCAGCAGTACTCAGGTTCATAACTATGGCTACACCTTC; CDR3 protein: CASSTQVHNYGYTF
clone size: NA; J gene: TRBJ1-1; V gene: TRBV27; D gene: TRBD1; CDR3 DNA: TGTGCCAGCAGTTCGCTACCCAGGGGGAAAGACACTGAAGCTTTCTTT; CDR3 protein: CASSSLPRGKDTEAFF
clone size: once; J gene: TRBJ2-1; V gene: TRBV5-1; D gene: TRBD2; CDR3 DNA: TGCGCCAGCAGCTTGGGACTAGCGCGTTACAAGGGCAATGAGCAGTTCTTC; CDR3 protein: CASSLGLARYKGNEQFF
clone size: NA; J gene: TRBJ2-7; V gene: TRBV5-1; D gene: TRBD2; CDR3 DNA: TGCGCCAGCAGCCTATCTAGCGGGTACATCTACGAGCAGTACTTC; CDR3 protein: CASSLSSGYIYEQYF
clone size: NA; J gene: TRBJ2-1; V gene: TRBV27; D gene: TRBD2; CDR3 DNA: TGTGCCAGCCGACCCGGACTAGCGGCATACAATGAGCAGTTCTTC; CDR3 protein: CASRPGLAAYNEQFF
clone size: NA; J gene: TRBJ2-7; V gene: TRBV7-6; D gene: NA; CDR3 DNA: TGTGCCAGCAGCTTAGTTTTAGCGGGACAGAACGAGCAGTACTTC; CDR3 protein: CASSLVLAGQNEQYF
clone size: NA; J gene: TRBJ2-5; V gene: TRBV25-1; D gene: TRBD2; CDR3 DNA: TGTGCCAGCAGTGAAACTAGCGCCATCATAGAGACCCAGTACTTC; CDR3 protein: CASSETSAIIETQYF
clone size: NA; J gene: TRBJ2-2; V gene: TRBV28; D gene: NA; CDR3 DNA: TGTGCCAGCACCATTACCGGGGAGCTGTTTTTT; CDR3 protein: CASTITGELFF
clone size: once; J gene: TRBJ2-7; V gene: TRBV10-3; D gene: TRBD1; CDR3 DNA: TGTGCCATCAGTGAACCGGGACAGGCTTCCTACGAGCAGTACTTC; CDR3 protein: CAISEPGQASYEQYF
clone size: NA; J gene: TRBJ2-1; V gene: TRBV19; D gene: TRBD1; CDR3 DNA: TGTGCCAGTAGACCGGTTCAGGACAGGGTCAATGAGCAGTTCTTC; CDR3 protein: CASRPVQDRVNEQFF
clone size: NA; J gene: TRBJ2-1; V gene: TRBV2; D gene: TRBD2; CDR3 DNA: TGTGCCAGCAGGGGACTAGCCCCCTACAATGAGCAGTTCTTC; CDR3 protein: CASRGLAPYNEQFF